These 23 T cell receptor beta chains were sequenced from one sample in a study of molecular identifiers for immune sequencing clone quantification. TCRdb fed the PCR reads into MiXCR, producing one record per CDR3 protein. Of around 480,000 distinct CDR3 sequences in the sample, about 22% were seen once. The sample consisted of naive CD8+ T cells from blood, with Jurkat cell RNA spiked in. Specified subset: FACS-sorted CD8+CD4-CCR7+CD45RA+ naive T cells. These receptors were taken from a human donor in good health. Some libraries in this study had Jurkat cell RNA spiked in.

There are many counts of this clonotype. The chain employs TRBV4-1 and TRBJ1-5; no definite D call. The CDR3 has 14 residues. V was trimmed by 1 base and J by 7 bases, leaving 11 bases between them. Germline V lookup: CDR1 MGHRA, CDR2 YSYEKL. CDR3 amino acids: CASSQVSVGQPQHF. The CDR3 DNA follows: TGCGCCAGCAGCCAAGTCTCCGTGGGACAGCCCCAGCATTTT.

The chain joins TRBV7-2 to TRBJ2-1; tentative D call: TRBD2 (6 bases). Germline V gene data show CDR1 as SGHTA and CDR2 as FQGNSA. Trimming shortened V by 1 base and J by 0 bases, and 13 bases separated the two germline ends. There are 17 residues in the CDR3. CDR3 coding DNA: TGTGCCAGCAGCTTAGTGGGTTTAGCGGACTCCTACAATGAGCAGTTCTTC. The encoded protein is CASSLVGLADSYNEQFF.

Points on this clonotype: The conserved phenylalanine or tryptophan is not found at the CDR3 terminus, so this likely reflects a read error. The chain has TRBV4-1 and TRBJ1-5, with D possibly being TRBD1 (5 bases). V lost 4 bases and J 6 bases, leaving 16 bases between the germline ends. The germline V gene has CDR1 MGHRA and CDR2 YSYEKL. The CDR3 covers 15 residues. CDR3 nucleotides: TGCGCCAGCAGCCCCCGTGGGGGGGATCGTCAGCCCCAGCATCTT. Its translation is CASSPRGGDRQPQHL.

In its sample, this clonotype was seen a few times. The chain combines TRBV7-9 with TRBJ2-7, with TRBD1 matching over 7 bases. Trimming cost V 5 bases and J 7 bases; bases outside gene matches: 14. CDR1 is SEHNR and CDR2 is FQNEAQ in the germline V gene (reference sequence). There are 15 residues in the CDR3. The DNA for the CDR3 is TGTGCCAGCAGCGACCCGGGACAGCGGTACCAGGAGCAGTACTTC. Residues: CASSDPGQRYQEQYF.

To note about this clonotype: Mismatch with germline at one junction end may stem from a read error. The rearrangement uses TRBV7-7 and TRBJ2-5, with D perhaps being TRBD1 or TRBD2 (5 bases each). Germline V CDR1 and CDR2: SSHAT, FNYEAQ (reference sequence). This CDR3 comprises 13 residues. The CDR3 DNA reads TGTGCTAGCAGCGGCGGCAGGGTCGAGACCCAGTACTTC. The encoded protein is CASSGGRVETQYF.

This clonotype was found many times. The chain employs TRBV6-5 and TRBJ1-1; TRBD1 aligns across 8 bases. CDR3 length: 13 residues. The V gene end was trimmed by 4 bases and the J gene end by 3 bases; junction bases not matched to a gene: 1. The germline V gene encodes CDR1 MNHEY and CDR2 SVGAGI. For the CDR3, the DNA is TGTGCCAGCAGTTCGACAGGGGACACTGAAGCTTTCTTT. Translated: CASSSTGDTEAFF.

The sample holds many counts of this clonotype. The genes are TRBV25-1 and TRBJ2-1, with a possible D match to TRBD2 (5 bases). The CDR3 consists of 12 residues. The ends were cut back, 1 base at V and 8 bases at J, with 6 bases in the middle. The germline CDR1 and CDR2 sequences are MGHDK and SYGVNS. The CDR3 loop is CASSESRDEQFF. In DNA form, the CDR3 reads TGTGCCAGCAGTGAATCGAGGGATGAGCAGTTCTTC.

This chain joins TRBV5-5 and TRBJ2-7; 14 positions agree with TRBD2. The CDR3 sequence is 17 residues long. With V trimmed by 0 bases and J by 0 bases, 2 bases remained unmatched. Germline CDR1 reads SGHKS; CDR2 reads YYEKEE (reference sequence). CDR3 DNA: TGTGCCAGCAGCTTGGCGGGACTAGCGGGAGACTCCTACGAGCAGTACTTC. Amino acid sequence: CASSLAGLAGDSYEQYF.

The chain employs TRBV21-1 and TRBJ1-2; TRBD1, the D gene given by the table, was not confirmed from the DNA. TRBV21-1 is reported as a pseudogene. This CDR3 contains 13 residues. The CDR3 coding sequence is TGTGCCAGCGGCAAAGTCCCCCTTAGGGGCTACACCTTC. Translation gives CASGKVPLRGYTF.

This clonotype occurred a few times. The genes are TRBV11-2 and TRBJ2-7; D remains ambiguous. From germline, CDR1 is SGHAT and CDR2 FQNNGV. This CDR3 region has 15 residues. Trimming pared 0 bases from V and 3 bases from J, leaving 12 bases between. CDR3 in amino acids: CASSLDPQASYEQYF. The CDR3 region has the DNA TGTGCCAGCAGCTTAGATCCCCAGGCCAGCTACGAGCAGTACTTC.

This clonotype was observed a few times. This rearrangement joins TRBV20-1 to TRBJ2-1; no definite D call. The CDR3 spans 12 residues. Germline CDR1 is DFQATT and CDR2 is SNEGSKA (reference sequence). The ends were cut back, 1 base at V and 8 bases at J, with 9 bases in the middle. The CDR3 is CSARAHGDEQFF. The CDR3 nucleotides read TGCAGTGCTAGAGCCCACGGCGATGAGCAGTTCTTC.

The table lists this clonotype with many counts. The chain couples TRBV7-2 to TRBJ2-5, with no clear D. V lost 2 bases, J lost 5 bases, and 9 bases lay in between. Germline V gene sequence: CDR1 SGHTA, CDR2 FQGNSA. CDR3 size: 13 residues. The CDR3 DNA reads TGTGCCAGCAGCTTATACTGGCAGGAGACCCAGTACTTC. This codes for CASSLYWQETQYF.

This clonotype appeared once. The final CDR3 position lacks the conserved phenylalanine or tryptophan, pointing to a likely read error. This sequence joins TRBV6-2 or TRBV6-3 and TRBJ2-7, with 7 bases lining up with TRBD1. Germline CDR1 reads MNHEY; CDR2 reads SVGEGT. The CDR3 contains 13 residues. The V gene end was trimmed by 4 bases and the J gene end by 2 bases; junction bases not matched to a gene: 2. DNA for the CDR3: TGTGCCAGCAGTTGGGGACAGCCCTACGAGCAGTACATC. This codes for CASSWGQPYEQYI.

The sample holds many counts of this clonotype. The chain couples TRBV5-6 to TRBJ1-1, with D tentatively TRBD1 (5 bases). The V end was cut by 1 base, the J end by 10 bases, with 14 bases between. The CDR3 loop spans 13 amino acids. The germline V gene encodes CDR1 SGHDT and CDR2 YYEEEE. The CDR3 DNA is TGTGCCAGCAGCTTGATAGGGAAGAGGGGAGCTTTCTTT. Its translation is CASSLIGKRGAFF. The variable domain in full, with the rest retrieved from reference TRBV5-6 and TRBJ1-1, is DAGVTQSPTHLIKTRGQQVTLRCSPKSGHDTVSWYQQALGQGPQFIFQYYEEEERQRGNFPDRFSGHQFPNYSSELNVNALLLGDSALYLCASSLIGKRGAFFGQGTRLTVV.

CDR3 protein: CASSPRGAGQPQHF. DNA of the CDR3: TGTGCCAGCAGTCCTCGTGGCGCGGGCCAGCCCCAGCATTTT. The chain recombines TRBV27 with TRBJ1-5; unclear D gene. CDR1 and CDR2 (germline): MNHEY, SMNVEV (reference sequence). The ends were cut back, 5 bases at V and 7 bases at J, with 15 bases in the middle. The CDR3 totals 14 residues.

This clonotype was detected many times. This chain connects TRBV19 to TRBJ2-5; the match to TRBD1 covers 10 bases. Germline V lookup: CDR1 LNHDA, CDR2 SQIVND (reference sequence). The CDR3 spans 15 residues. The trim removed 4 bases at V and 5 bases at J, leaving 7 bases unmatched. The CDR3 bases are TGTGCCAGTAGTACGACAGGGGGCTCGTGGGAGACCCAGTACTTC. Its protein product is CASSTTGGSWETQYF.

Notes on this clonotype: This may be a read error, as it is one base from a much larger clone. The chain has TRBV12-5 and TRBJ1-4; unclear D gene. Germline V lookup: CDR1 LGHNT, CDR2 FRNRAP. Trimming pared 0 bases from V and 4 bases from J, leaving 15 bases between. The CDR3 length is 17 residues. The CDR3 nucleotides read TGTGCTAGTGGTTTGGTAGTCCCCCCAGGATTTAATGAAAAACTGTTTTTT. It translates to CASGLVVPPGFNEKLFF.

The V gene is TRBV6-2 or TRBV6-3, the J gene TRBJ2-7; no reliable D call. CDR1 and CDR2 (germline): MNHEY, SVGEGT. Trimming pared 4 bases from V and 5 bases from J, leaving 15 bases between. The CDR3 covers 14 residues. The CDR3 sequence is CASSFWPGGDEQYF. The CDR3 nucleotides read TGTGCCAGCAGTTTTTGGCCCGGTGGGGACGAGCAGTACTTC.

The chain has TRBV4-1 and TRBJ1-6, with D possibly TRBD1 on 5 matching bases. This CDR3 is built from 14 residues. Germline CDR1 reads MGHRA; CDR2 reads YSYEKL. Trimming took off 0 bases at V and 15 bases at J, with 15 bases between the two ends. This CDR3 is CASSQDGTAAILHF. CDR3 bases: TGCGCCAGCAGCCAAGACGGGACGGCCGCGATCCTCCACTTT.

About this clonotype: A much more abundant neighbour one base away suggests this may be a read error. The gene calls are TRBV7-9 and TRBJ2-1; D possibly corresponds to TRBD2 (5 bases). The CDR3 consists of 15 residues. Germline V gene sequence: CDR1 SEHNR, CDR2 FQNEAQ (reference sequence). The CDR3 nucleotides read TGTGGCAGCAGCCCCGGGGAGAGCTCCTACAATGAGCAGTTCTTC. Its translation: CGSSPGESSYNEQFF.

The genes are TRBV4-3 and TRBJ1-2; tentatively, D is TRBD1 (6 bases). CDR3 length: 15 amino acids. Looked up from germline, CDR1 is LGHNA and CDR2 is YSLEER. V shed 0 bases and J shed 8 bases, with 16 bases lying between them. Here the CDR3 reads CASSQDRAGGRGYTF. For the CDR3, the DNA is TGCGCCAGCAGCCAAGATCGAGCCGGGGGGCGAGGCTACACCTTC.

Points on this clonotype: This sequence may be a read error, since a much larger clone differs from it by one base. V gene TRBV20-1 combines with J gene TRBJ2-7, with TRBD1 as a possible D gene (6 bases). CDR3 length equals 14 residues. The ends were cut back, 0 bases at V and 0 bases at J, with 9 bases in the middle. Germline V CDR1 and CDR2: DFQATT, SNEGSKA (reference sequence). The CDR3 DNA follows: TGCAGTGCTAGAGACCAGGGGAGCTCCTACGAGCAGTACTTC. Protein product: CSARDQGSSYEQYF.

This clonotype has just one count. This sequence may be a read error, since a much larger clone differs from it by one base. V usage is TRBV9 and J usage is TRBJ1-1; perhaps TRBD1 as D (6 bases). Germline loops: CDR1 SGDLS, CDR2 YYNGEE. CDR3 size: 17 residues. As DNA, the CDR3 is TGTGTCAGCAGCGTAGGAGGACCGGGACACCTGAACACTGAAGCTTTCTTT. The encoded protein is CVSSVGGPGHLNTEAFF.